The 9 T cell receptor beta chains below come from one sample, sequenced in a study of cytomegalovirus exposure and HLA in healthy donors. PCR was performed using 60 Vbeta and 13 Jbeta primers. This table comes from immunoSEQ multiplex PCR, and its TCRdb copy is limited to in-frame clones, with some not included. The sample has under 120,000 clones; roughly 70% are singletons. Input material: PBMCs. These receptors originate from a man in his forties in good health and CMV-seropositive.

This chain joins TRBV5-1 and TRBJ2-1; D might be TRBD2 (5 bases). CDR1 is SGHRS, CDR2 YFSETQ, per germline. The CDR3 runs to 16 residues. Trimming pared 1 base from V and 7 bases from J, leaving 18 bases between. In nucleotides, the CDR3 is TGCGCCAGCAGCTTGTATAGGACCAGCAGCGGTAATGAGCAGTTCTTC. Translating gives CASSLYRTSSGNEQFF.

This clone was recorded a few times. This sequence joins TRBV10-3 and TRBJ1-5, with D maybe TRBD1 (6 bases). V gave up 2 bases and J gave up 7 bases, with 9 bases separating them. Germline CDR1 ENHRY, CDR2 SYGVKD. This CDR3 region has 13 residues. CDR3 coding DNA: TGTGCCATCAGTGAGAACAGGGAACAGCCCCAGCATTTT. It yields the protein CAISENREQPQHF.

This clone was seen a handful of times. The chain recombines TRBV7-6 with TRBJ2-2, with 13 bases lining up with TRBD2. The CDR3 length is 15 residues. V trimming: 4 bases; J trimming: 8 bases; junction bases outside the gene matches: 4. Germline V CDR1 and CDR2: SGHVS, FNYEAQ. The CDR3 DNA reads as TGTGCCAGCAGCTGGACTAGCGGGAGAGCTGGGGAGCTGTTTTTT. Its protein is CASSWTSGRAGELFF.

V is TRBV30 and J is TRBJ2-5, with a possible D match to TRBD1 (7 bases). The CDR3 spans 15 residues. The V end lost 3 bases, the J end lost 4 bases, and 18 bases lay between the germline ends. Germline V gene lookup returns CDR1 GTSNPN and CDR2 SVGIG (reference sequence). CDR3 sequence: CAWRGAGGSGETQYF. CDR3 DNA: TGTGCCTGGAGAGGAGCAGGGGGGTCAGGAGAGACCCAGTACTTC.

This chain connects TRBV15 to TRBJ2-5; perhaps TRBD1 as D (5 bases). The V and J ends lost 0 bases and 2 bases respectively, with 13 bases between them. The CDR3 is made up of 16 amino acids. Germline values: CDR1 LNHNV, CDR2 YYDKDF (reference sequence). As DNA, the CDR3 is TGTGCCACCAGCAGAGATACAGGATTTCGGCAAGAGACCCAGTACTTC. Its protein is CATSRDTGFRQETQYF.

This clone was counted a few times. The chain has TRBV9 and TRBJ2-7, with TRBD2 matching over 8 bases. Germline lookup yields CDR1 SGDLS and CDR2 YYNGEE. CDR3 size: 16 residues. V shed 0 bases, J shed 0 bases, and the junction held 5 bases outside the gene matches. CDR3 bases: TGTGCCAGCAGCGTAGGTTATAGCGGGAACTCCTACGAGCAGTACTTC. Protein: CASSVGYSGNSYEQYF.

In its sample, this clone was seen a few times. The chain carries TRBV4-3 and TRBJ2-7, with unresolved D. Trimming stripped 1 base from V and 0 bases from J, with 10 bases between. Germline lookup yields CDR1 LGHNA and CDR2 YSLEER. This CDR3 comprises 15 residues. The CDR3 is CASSQVGVSSYEQYF. CDR3 coding DNA: TGCGCCAGCAGCCAAGTTGGTGTTAGCTCCTACGAGCAGTACTTC.

This clone has just a few counts. As DNA, the CDR3 is TGTGCCAGCAGTGGGACAGGGGGCGACACCGGGGAGCTGTTTTTT. Protein sequence: CASSGTGGDTGELFF. The J gene is TRBJ2-2, the V gene TRBV6-4, with 11 nucleotides matching TRBD1. CDR1 is MRHNA, CDR2 SNTAGT, per germline. J lost 3 bases, V lost 4 bases, and 1 base had no gene match. The CDR3 spans 15 residues.

The chain carries TRBV6-5 and TRBJ1-3; D perhaps matches TRBD1 (6 bases). Trimming left V 6 bases short and J 4 bases short, with 13 bases between. The CDR3 extends over 14 amino acids. Germline CDR1 MNHEY, CDR2 SVGAGI. The CDR3 nucleotides are TGTGCCAGCAGGACAGGTTTCTCCGGAAACACCATATATTTT. It translates to CASRTGFSGNTIYF.